The 29 T cell receptor beta chains given below trace back to one sample, sequenced in a study of blood T cell repertoires in COVID-19. Repertoires were generated with immunoSEQ multiplex PCR, while TCRdb's copy carries only in-frame clones and drops some. The repertoire has hundreds of thousands of clones, nearly 90% of them found once; the top ten carry about 1.5%. Sequenced sample: PBMCs or T cells enriched from blood (not recorded which). The origin of the receptors is a young woman who had been exposed to COVID-19.

The chain couples TRBV19 to TRBJ1-1; 8 bases match TRBD1. Germline CDR1 and CDR2: LNHDA and SQIVND (reference sequence). Germline trimming cut 7 bases from V and 6 bases from J; bases unmatched to any gene: 10. The CDR3 totals 14 residues. The CDR3 protein is CASTPTGEVAEAFF. The CDR3 DNA reads as TGTGCCAGTACCCCGACAGGGGAAGTCGCTGAAGCTTTCTTT.

The chain joins TRBV28 to TRBJ2-7, with a possible D match to TRBD2 (5 bases). The germline V gene has CDR1 MDHEN and CDR2 SYDVKM. The CDR3 runs 14 residues. V shed 3 bases and J shed 0 bases, with 9 bases lying between them. The CDR3 sequence: CASSFSGYSYEQYF. In DNA, the CDR3 is TGTGCCAGCAGTTTCAGCGGATACTCCTACGAGCAGTACTTC.

On this clone: A read error may produce the germline difference seen at one junction end. The chain employs TRBV28 and TRBJ1-2; D may be TRBD1 (5 bases). This CDR3 is built from 9 residues. Germline lookup yields CDR1 MDHEN and CDR2 SYDVKM. CDR3 sequence: CASSQPDSF. CDR3 DNA sequence: TGTGCCAGCAGCCAACCCGACAGCTTC.

The chain combines TRBV21-1 with TRBJ2-1; the table's D call TRBD2 went unverified against the DNA. TRBV21-1 has pseudogene status. The CDR3 has 14 residues. CDR3 region: CASSKSRGGNEQFF. For the CDR3, the DNA is TGTGCCAGCAGCAAATCGCGCGGGGGGAATGAGCAGTTCTTC.

The chain carries TRBV10-2 and TRBJ2-7, with a tentative D call TRBD2 (5 bases). The germline V and J ends were trimmed by 2 bases and 7 bases, with 9 bases remaining between them. The germline V gene encodes CDR1 WSHSY and CDR2 SAAADI. The CDR3 extends over 12 amino acids. The CDR3 sequence is CASSEQREEQYF. The CDR3 DNA reads as TGCGCCAGCAGTGAGCAGAGGGAAGAGCAGTACTTC.

This rearrangement joins TRBV18 to TRBJ2-1, with 14 bases matching TRBD2. The V gene's germline CDR1 is KGHSH and CDR2 LQKENI. V gave up 5 bases and J gave up 6 bases; unmatched junction bases: 9. The CDR3 consists of 17 residues. CDR3 bases: TGTGCCAGCTCAGCATTACCGGGACTAGCGGGGGCCAATGAGCAGTTCTTC. It encodes CASSALPGLAGANEQFF.

The V gene is TRBV24-1, the J gene TRBJ1-1; TRBD1 agrees at 12 bases. The J segment lost 6 bases and the V segment lost 7 bases, leaving 5 bases of the junction unmatched. The CDR3 totals 14 residues. Per the germline V gene, CDR1 is KGHDR and CDR2 is SFDVKD. CDR3: CATSPGQGASEAFF. For the CDR3, the DNA is TGTGCCACCAGCCCGGGACAGGGGGCCTCTGAAGCTTTCTTT.

The rearrangement joins TRBV12-3 or TRBV12-4 to TRBJ1-5; the D gene is possibly TRBD1 (6 bases). This CDR3 is built from 13 residues. V lost 6 bases and J 6 bases, leaving 12 bases between the germline ends. The CDR3 sequence: CASSPGQTQPQHF. The CDR3, as DNA: TGTGCCAGCAGCCCCGGACAGACTCAGCCCCAGCATTTT.

The genes are TRBV2 and TRBJ1-5, with a weak D call TRBD1 (6 bases). The CDR3 covers 15 residues. CDR1 and CDR2 (germline): SNHLY, FYNNEI. V was shortened by 1 base and J by 6 bases, with 13 bases between the two germline ends. CDR3 DNA sequence: TGTGCCAGCAGTGAAGACGTTACAGGGTTTCAGCCCCAGCATTTT. Its translation: CASSEDVTGFQPQHF.

This clone came up once. The chain joins TRBV4-1 to TRBJ1-5; D call uncertain. The CDR3 spans 15 residues. Germline V gives CDR1 MGHRA, CDR2 YSYEKL. Between the trimmed V and J ends, which lost 4 bases and 7 bases, there was a span of 17 bases. CDR3 sequence: CASSLTRAGRQPQHF. The CDR3 DNA is TGCGCCAGCAGCCTTACCCGGGCGGGGAGGCAGCCCCAGCATTTT.

The chain couples TRBV18 to TRBJ2-1; weak D call: TRBD2 (5 bases). Deletions cut 0 bases from V and 7 bases from J, with 16 bases between. The germline CDR1 and CDR2 sequences are KGHSH and LQKENI. This CDR3 comprises 16 residues. CDR3 sequence (DNA): TGTGCCAGCTCACCACCTAACCGGGCGCGAGGGAATGAGCAGTTCTTC. This codes for CASSPPNRARGNEQFF.

The chain couples TRBV7-3 to TRBJ2-7; a possible D gene is TRBD1 (5 bases). This CDR3 is 15 amino acids long. Germline CDR1 and CDR2: SGHTA and FQGTGA. V lost 2 bases and J 1 base, leaving 12 bases between the germline ends. The CDR3 DNA follows: TGTGCCAGCAGCTTACTAGGGGTCCCTTCCTACGAGCAGTACTTC. Amino acids: CASSLLGVPSYEQYF.

The chain combines TRBV10-3 with TRBJ2-7; the match to TRBD1 covers 7 bases. V trimming: 6 bases; J trimming: 0 bases; junction bases outside the gene matches: 14. Germline V gene sequence: CDR1 ENHRY, CDR2 SYGVKD. The CDR3 totals 17 residues. CDR3 sequence reads: CAISGTEGWGSSYEQYF. In nucleotides, the CDR3 is TGTGCCATCAGCGGGACAGAGGGGTGGGGGTCCTCCTACGAGCAGTACTTC.

This rearrangement joins TRBV28 to TRBJ2-7; 13 nucleotides line up with TRBD2. Per the germline V gene, CDR1 is MDHEN and CDR2 is SYDVKM. Trimming removed 6 bases from V and 5 bases from J; junction bases left unmatched: 10. The CDR3 spans 16 residues. In nucleotides, the CDR3 is TGTGCCAGCAGCAGAATGGGACTAGCGGGGACTGACGAGCAGTACTTC. Its translation: CASSRMGLAGTDEQYF.

This sequence joins TRBV7-8 and TRBJ1-4; D remains ambiguous. The CDR3 extends over 14 amino acids. The ends were cut back, 0 bases at V and 3 bases at J, with 5 bases in the middle. Germline lookup yields CDR1 SGHVS and CDR2 FQNEAQ. CDR3 sequence: CASSLASSNEKLFF. CDR3 coding DNA: TGTGCCAGCAGCTTAGCTAGCTCTAATGAAAAACTGTTTTTT.

The chain combines TRBV27 with TRBJ2-3; possible D gene TRBD2, 5 bases. Deletions cut 4 bases from V and 1 base from J, with 9 bases between. The CDR3 is 14 residues long. Germline V CDR1 and CDR2: MNHEY, SMNVEV (reference sequence). The CDR3 bases are TGTGCCAGCAGTTCAGGACTCCGCACAGATACGCAGTATTTT. This encodes CASSSGLRTDTQYF.

V is TRBV7-2 and J is TRBJ1-1, with D uncertain. The CDR3 loop spans 14 amino acids. Germline V CDR1 and CDR2: SGHTA, FQGNSA. Between the trimmed V and J ends, which lost 7 bases and 0 bases, there was a span of 12 bases. The CDR3, as DNA: TGTGCCAGCACCCCGCTCGGGATGAACACTGAAGCTTTCTTT. Its translation: CASTPLGMNTEAFF.

The V and J genes are TRBV6-5 and TRBJ2-7, with 8 bases identical to TRBD1. The CDR3 is made up of 15 amino acids. V trimming: 0 bases; J trimming: 6 bases; junction bases outside the gene matches: 7. CDR1 and CDR2 (germline): MNHEY, SVGAGI. The CDR3 region is CASSYSGQGWGEQYF. For the CDR3, the DNA is TGTGCCAGCAGTTACTCAGGACAGGGTTGGGGCGAGCAGTACTTC.

The V gene is TRBV28, the J gene TRBJ1-5; TRBD1 is a possible D gene (5 bases). The CDR3 has 16 residues. CDR1 is MDHEN and CDR2 is SYDVKM in the germline V gene. Trimming left V 7 bases short and J 7 bases short, with 23 bases between. The DNA of the CDR3 is TGTGCCAGCACCAGCTCCGGGCAGGGCAGAGGACAGCCCCAGCATTTT. Amino acid sequence: CASTSSGQGRGQPQHF.

The chain recombines TRBV3-1 (or the pseudogene TRBV3-2) with TRBJ2-7, with 9 nucleotides matching TRBD2. The V gene end was trimmed by 4 bases and the J gene end by 5 bases; junction bases not matched to a gene: 3. The germline V gene encodes CDR1 LGHDT and CDR2 YNNKEL (reference sequence). CDR3 length equals 13 residues. The chain's CDR3 is CASSRGLAHEQYF. In DNA, the CDR3 is TGTGCCAGCAGCCGGGGACTAGCACACGAGCAGTACTTC.

The chain uses TRBV4-3 and TRBJ1-6, with 7 bases fitting TRBD1. The V gene end was trimmed by 3 bases and the J gene end by 0 bases; junction bases not matched to a gene: 5. The CDR3 is made up of 17 amino acids. Germline CDR1 LGHNA, CDR2 YSLEER. CDR3 in amino acids: CASSQKDRDSYNSPLHF. CDR3 nucleotide sequence: TGCGCCAGCAGCCAGAAAGACAGGGACTCCTATAATTCACCCCTCCACTTT.

J is TRBJ2-2 and V is TRBV7-8; 7 nucleotides match TRBD2. The CDR3 sequence is 16 residues long. Germline V gene lookup returns CDR1 SGHVS and CDR2 FQNEAQ. With V trimmed by 0 bases and J by 2 bases, 3 bases remained unmatched. The CDR3 DNA reads TGTGCCAGCAGCTTAGCTGGCGGGAGCAACACCGGGGAGCTGTTTTTT. Encoded protein: CASSLAGGSNTGELFF.

This chain connects TRBV10-1 to TRBJ2-7, with 9 bases identical to TRBD1. The CDR3 length is 15 residues. CDR1 and CDR2 from the germline V gene are WNHNN and SYGVQD (reference sequence). The V segment lost 4 bases and the J segment 3 bases; nucleotides outside the gene matches: 7. Here the CDR3 reads CASSGGGTGSYEQYF. CDR3 in DNA: TGCGCCAGCAGTGGAGGGGGGACAGGGAGCTACGAGCAGTACTTC.

CDR3 sequence (DNA): TGCGCCAGCAGCTTGGCGAGTGCTCCTGAAAAACTGTTTTTT. Encoded protein: CASSLASAPEKLFF. V is TRBV5-1 and J is TRBJ1-4; D gene ambiguous. The CDR3 has 14 residues. V was shortened by 0 bases and J by 7 bases, with 10 bases between the two germline ends. The germline V gene has CDR1 SGHRS and CDR2 YFSETQ.

The count of this clone is one. In nucleotides, the CDR3 is TGTGCCTGGAGTGTAGCCGGAGTTTCTGGAAACACCATATATTTT. This gives the protein CAWSVAGVSGNTIYF. The chain uses TRBV30 and TRBJ1-3; D is undetermined. There are 15 residues in the CDR3. With 0 bases removed from V and 1 base from J, the gap between germline ends came to 10 bases. Germline values: CDR1 GTSNPN, CDR2 SVGIG (reference sequence).

V and J are TRBV7-2 and TRBJ1-1; TRBD1 agrees at 7 bases. The CDR3 consists of 15 residues. The germline gives CDR1 SGHTA, CDR2 FQGNSA. Trimming took 4 bases from V and 4 from J; bases not matched to a gene: 9. CDR3 bases: TGTGCCAGCAGCTCAGTTCAGGGGGTTGGCACTGAAGCTTTCTTT. This sequence encodes CASSSVQGVGTEAFF.

V and J are TRBV5-1 and TRBJ2-3; unclear D gene. Looked up from germline, CDR1 is SGHRS and CDR2 is YFSETQ. V lost 2 bases, J lost 5 bases, and 6 bases lay in between. The CDR3 is 12 residues long. CDR3 bases: TGCGCCAGCAGCTTTAGTGGAGATACGCAGTATTTT. It codes for CASSFSGDTQYF.

The gene calls are TRBV7-3 and TRBJ2-1; TRBD2 matches at 12 bases. Unmatched junction bases numbered 18, after V lost 0 bases and J lost 9 bases. This CDR3 spans 20 amino acids. CDR1 is SGHTA, CDR2 FQGTGA, per germline. For the CDR3, the DNA is TGTGCCAGCAGCTTAACAGGATCGGCCGGGGCTAGCGGGGGGGCCGGTGAGCAGTTCTTC. Translating gives CASSLTGSAGASGGAGEQFF.

This chain links TRBV9 with TRBJ1-2; D gene unclear. This CDR3 region has 15 residues. The V end lost 0 bases, the J end lost 1 base, and 10 bases lay between the germline ends. Germline V gene sequence: CDR1 SGDLS, CDR2 YYNGEE. The CDR3: CASSVVAEVNYGYTF. In DNA, the CDR3 is TGTGCCAGCAGCGTAGTCGCGGAAGTTAACTATGGCTACACCTTC.